This T cell receptor beta chain was sequenced in a study of molecular identifiers for immune sequencing clone quantification. Study conclusions and caveats: Reports indicate spiked Jurkat TCR RNA from one cell could be found among one million naive cells.

TCRdb re-called the PCR reads through MiXCR, storing one row per CDR3 protein. The table lists about 630,000 distinct CDR3 sequences, about 25% of them singletons. Germline V lookup: CDR1 SSHAT, CDR2 FNYEAQ (reference sequence). The CDR3 sequence is 15 residues long. The V gene end was trimmed by 3 bases and the J gene end by 5 bases; junction bases not matched to a gene: 8. In this sample, this clonotype turned up a few times. What it binds is not known. The sample consisted of naive CD8+ T cells from blood, with Jurkat cell RNA spiked in. Subset meaning: FACS-sorted CD8+CD4-CCR7+CD45RA+ naive T cells. The chain is built from TRBV7-7 and TRBJ2-3; TRBD2 matches at 7 bases. This sequence was found in a human donor in good health. Some libraries in this study had Jurkat cell RNA spiked in. Here the CDR3 DNA reads TGTGCCAGCAGCTTTAGGGCGGGGGAGAGAGATACGCAGTATTTT. Translating it yields CASSFRAGERDTQYF.